Following are 8 T cell receptor beta chains from one sample sequenced in a study of T cell responses to AZD1222 COVID-19 vaccine. TCRdb's copy holds only in-frame clones and misses some; the assay was immunoSEQ multiplex PCR. The sample yields approximately 130,000 clones, 88% seen once. Material: peripheral blood, obtained 28 days after the second AZD1222 dose. These receptors originate from an adult who received the AZD1222 COVID-19 vaccine.

The chain recombines TRBV7-9 with TRBJ1-4; D is possibly TRBD1 (5 bases). Germline CDR1 and CDR2: SEHNR and FQNEAQ (reference sequence). This CDR3 spans 16 amino acids. V was clipped by 1 base and J by 4 bases, with 13 bases between them. The CDR3 DNA reads as TGTGCCAGCAGCTTAGATTGGGACTCCGATAATGAAAAACTGTTTTTT. Translation gives CASSLDWDSDNEKLFF. The entire variable domain, with the rest obtained from reference TRBV7-9 and TRBJ1-4, is as follows: DTGVSQNPRHKITKRGQNVTFRCDPISEHNRLYWYRQTLGQGPEFLTYFQNEAQLEKSRLLSDRFSAERPKGSFSTLEIQRTEQGDSAMYLCASSLDWDSDNEKLFFGSGTQLSVL.

This chain uses TRBV28 with TRBJ1-1; 7 bases are shared with TRBD1. V was pared by 5 bases and J by 4 bases, with 13 bases of the junction left unmatched. The CDR3 is 16 residues long. The V gene's germline CDR1 is MDHEN and CDR2 SYDVKM. The CDR3: CASSITTGLGSTEAFF. CDR3 coding DNA: TGTGCCAGCAGTATTACGACAGGGTTAGGGTCCACTGAAGCTTTCTTT.

The chain carries TRBV9 and TRBJ1-3; D gene uncertain. Deletions cut 1 base from V and 2 bases from J, with 7 bases between. Germline lookup yields CDR1 SGDLS and CDR2 YYNGEE. The CDR3 spans 14 residues. The CDR3 bases are TGTGCCAGCAGCGTATCGGAGCCTGGAAACACCATATATTTT. Residues: CASSVSEPGNTIYF.

V is TRBV21-1 and J is TRBJ1-5. TRBV21-1 is a known pseudogene. The CDR3 consists of 13 residues. The CDR3 here is CASRRRGNQPQHF. CDR3 in DNA: TGTGCCAGCAGAAGGAGGGGGAATCAGCCCCAGCATTTT.

This chain uses TRBV4-1 with TRBJ1-2; D unclear. V lost 0 bases, J lost 4 bases, and 9 bases lay in between. The CDR3 sequence is 14 residues long. From germline, CDR1 is MGHRA and CDR2 YSYEKL. The CDR3 DNA follows: TGCGCCAGCAGCCAAGAACAAGGAATCTATGGCTACACCTTC. Translation: CASSQEQGIYGYTF.

The chain carries TRBV9 and TRBJ2-1; TRBD1 agrees at 10 bases. Germline CDR1 and CDR2: SGDLS and YYNGEE. The CDR3 loop spans 15 amino acids. V lost 0 bases and J lost 3; bases outside the gene matches: 0. For the CDR3, the DNA is TGTGCCAGCAGCGTAGGGGACAGGGGCTACAATGAGCAGTTCTTC. Translated: CASSVGDRGYNEQFF.

The rearrangement uses TRBV6-1 and TRBJ1-2; TRBD1 aligns across 8 bases. Germline V lookup: CDR1 MNHNS, CDR2 SASEGT. This CDR3 contains 15 residues. With V trimmed by 1 base and J by 5 bases, 6 bases remained unmatched. CDR3 nucleotides: TGTGCCAGCAGTGAAGGGACAGGGCTGGCATATGGCTACACCTTC. It codes for CASSEGTGLAYGYTF.

The genes are TRBV7-2 and TRBJ1-1, with 9 nucleotides matching TRBD1. Germline V CDR1 and CDR2: SGHTA, FQGNSA. With 5 bases clipped from V and 1 base from J, the junction kept 2 bases outside the gene matches. The CDR3 sequence is 14 residues long. The CDR3 is CASSTGQGNTEAFF. CDR3 nucleotides: TGTGCCAGCAGCACGGGACAGGGGAACACTGAAGCTTTCTTT.